The 17 T cell receptor beta chains below were found in one sample sequenced in a study of T cells in Graves' hyperthyroidism and ophthalmopathy. RNA transcripts provided the source from which TCR beta CDR3 regions were amplified. The primer set for the first-round RT-PCR of the TCR CDR3 was HTBI. Using its own MiXCR run on the multiplex PCR reads, TCRdb lists one record per CDR3 protein. The table has 450,000 to 650,000 distinct CDR3 sequences, roughly 20% seen once; the top ten hold about a quarter. Sequenced input: blood. These receptors all stem from a young man with Graves' hyperthyroidism.

The chain employs TRBV19 and TRBJ2-2, with D possibly being TRBD1 or TRBD2 (5 bases each). CDR3 length: 16 residues. Trimming took off 8 bases at V and 4 bases at J, with 20 bases between the two ends. Germline V gene data show CDR1 as LNHDA and CDR2 as SQIVND (reference sequence). The DNA for the CDR3 is TGTGCCAGTGCCCCGACCGCCAGGGCGGGCACCGGGGAGCTGTTTTTT. Its translation is CASAPTARAGTGELFF.

This clonotype was seen ten or more times. This chain links TRBV24-1 with TRBJ1-5; the D gene is possibly TRBD1 (6 bases). Germline V lookup: CDR1 KGHDR, CDR2 SFDVKD. The CDR3 contains 15 residues. Trimming pared 2 bases from V and 3 bases from J, leaving 10 bases between. As DNA, the CDR3 is TGTGCCACCAGTGATTCGACAGGAGACAATCAGCCCCAGCATTTT. Translation: CATSDSTGDNQPQHF.

This clonotype was observed many times. This chain connects TRBV2 to TRBJ2-2; tentatively, D is TRBD1 (6 bases). There are 13 residues in the CDR3. Looked up from germline, CDR1 is SNHLY and CDR2 is FYNNEI. V was pared by 2 bases and J by 7 bases, with 8 bases between. Written as DNA, the CDR3 is TGTGCCAGCAGTGAACAGGGGCTCGGGGAGCTGTTTTTT. Translating it yields CASSEQGLGELFF.

The J gene is TRBJ1-5, the V gene TRBV2, with D hard to call. Trimming took 0 bases from V and 3 from J, leaving 12 bases between them. The CDR3 runs 16 residues. The V gene's germline CDR1 is SNHLY and CDR2 FYNNEI. Here the CDR3 reads CASSEADGRPNQPQHF. CDR3 bases: TGTGCCAGCAGTGAAGCGGACGGACGTCCCAATCAGCCCCAGCATTTT.

The chain employs TRBV6-1 and TRBJ1-2; D gene unclear. The CDR3 extends over 13 amino acids. The V gene lost 9 bases and the J gene lost 1 base, with 12 bases spanning the gap. Per germline, CDR1 MNHNS and CDR2 SASEGT. The CDR3 reads CASSNVFNYGYTF. CDR3 nucleotide sequence: TGTGCCAGTTCGAACGTTTTTAACTATGGCTACACCTTC.

This clonotype showed up just a few times. This chain joins TRBV5-5 and TRBJ2-7; TRBD1 or TRBD2 may be the D gene (5 bases each). The CDR3 is made up of 15 amino acids. The V end lost 4 bases, the J end lost 0 bases, and 14 bases lay between the germline ends. Germline V lookup: CDR1 SGHKS, CDR2 YYEKEE (reference sequence). The CDR3 DNA sequence: TGTGCCAGCAGCCCGGTTCCAGGGAGCTCCTACGAGCAGTACTTC. It is translated as CASSPVPGSSYEQYF.

This clonotype was recorded many times. V and J are TRBV6-2 or TRBV6-3 and TRBJ2-5; tentative D call: TRBD2 (6 bases). V was cut by 6 bases and J by 7 bases, with 15 bases left in between. Germline CDR1 MNHEY, CDR2 SVGEGT. CDR3 length: 13 residues. CDR3 bases: TGTGCCAGCAGCCCCGGGGCCGGGAGGACCCAGTACTTC. It specifies CASSPGAGRTQYF.

This clonotype was counted at least ten times. V gene TRBV5-1 combines with J gene TRBJ2-2, with 7 bases fitting TRBD1. The CDR3 runs to 15 residues. The junction had 7 bases not matched to a gene; V was cut back by 4 bases and J by 4 bases. CDR1 is SGHRS, CDR2 YFSETQ, per germline. CDR3 protein: CASSNHRTGTGELFF. CDR3 bases: TGCGCCAGCAGCAACCACAGGACAGGCACCGGGGAGCTGTTTTTT.

This clonotype was picked up many times. The rearrangement joins TRBV15 to TRBJ2-6, with a tentative D call TRBD2 (5 bases). V was pared by 6 bases and J by 2 bases, with 11 bases between. From germline, CDR1 is LNHNV and CDR2 YYDKDF (reference sequence). CDR3 length: 15 residues. The CDR3 reads CATSLRVAGANVLTF. The CDR3 nucleotides are TGTGCCACCAGTCTGAGGGTAGCTGGGGCCAACGTCCTGACTTTC. Full variable domain (outside the CDR3, taken from reference TRBV15 and TRBJ2-6): DAMVIQNPRYQVTQFGKPVTLSCSQTLNHNVMYWYQQKSSQAPKLLFHYYDKDFNNEADTPDNFQSRRPNTSFCFLDIRSPGLGDTAMYLCATSLRVAGANVLTFGAGSRLTVL.

This clonotype was counted ten times or more. This chain uses TRBV5-4 with TRBJ2-7, with TRBD1 matching 7 bases. Germline-derived CDR1 and CDR2 are SGHNT and YYREEE (reference sequence). Unmatched junction bases numbered 10, after V lost 5 bases and J lost 5 bases. The CDR3 contains 14 residues. The chain's CDR3 is CASRSRDRADEQYF. The CDR3, as DNA: TGTGCCAGCAGGAGCCGGGACAGAGCCGACGAGCAGTACTTC.

Many counts were recorded for this clonotype. V is TRBV12-3 or TRBV12-4 and J is TRBJ1-1; TRBD1 matches at 7 bases. J gave up 0 bases and V 3 bases, and 7 bases lay outside the gene matches. The CDR3 is 16 residues long. CDR3 sequence: CASSFSAGGMNTEAFF. The DNA for the CDR3 is TGTGCCAGCAGTTTTTCGGCAGGGGGTATGAACACTGAAGCTTTCTTT.

This sequence joins TRBV6-5 and TRBJ2-2; 7 nucleotides line up with TRBD1. V shed 0 bases, J shed 5 bases, and the junction held 9 bases outside the gene matches. Germline V gives CDR1 MNHEY, CDR2 SVGAGI. The CDR3 totals 17 residues. The CDR3 sequence is CASSYSKGGYETGELFF. The CDR3 nucleotides are TGTGCCAGCAGTTACTCGAAAGGGGGCTACGAGACCGGGGAGCTGTTTTTT.

At least ten counts were recorded for this clonotype. V usage is TRBV5-1 and J usage is TRBJ1-2; TRBD1 aligns across 9 bases. CDR1 and CDR2 (germline): SGHRS, YFSETQ. V was pared by 4 bases and J by 4 bases, with 8 bases of the junction left unmatched. CDR3 length: 15 amino acids. The CDR3 DNA follows: TGCGCCAGCAGCACAGGGACAGGGCTCGTCTATGGCTACACCTTC. Amino acids: CASSTGTGLVYGYTF.

At least ten counts were recorded for this clonotype. V usage is TRBV28 and J usage is TRBJ1-1; D is undetermined. Per germline, CDR1 MDHEN and CDR2 SYDVKM. This CDR3 contains 11 residues. V was trimmed by 5 bases and J by 10 bases, leaving 11 bases between them. In DNA, the CDR3 is TGTGCCAGCAGTCTGGACTATAGAGCTTTCTTT. Its translation: CASSLDYRAFF.

On this clonotype: A much larger clone lies a single base off, so this may be a read error. J is TRBJ1-2 and V is TRBV7-9; D ambiguous. From germline, CDR1 is SEHNR and CDR2 FQNEAQ (reference sequence). This CDR3 comprises 14 residues. DNA of the CDR3: TGTGCCAGCAGCCACCGGACGGGGAGCTATGGCTTCACCTTC. Translation: CASSHRTGSYGFTF.

This clonotype was counted at least ten times. The CDR3 DNA follows: TGTGCCAGCAGCGCGATAGGAGAGACCCAGTACTTC. Its translation is CASSAIGETQYF. V usage is TRBV9 and J usage is TRBJ2-5; no firm D call. This CDR3 spans 12 amino acids. V lost 3 bases to trimming and J lost 4 bases, with 7 bases between them. CDR1 is SGDLS, CDR2 YYNGEE, per germline.

The chain is built from TRBV5-1 and TRBJ2-2, with 10 positions matching TRBD1. Germline CDR1 and CDR2: SGHRS and YFSETQ. This CDR3 is 14 amino acids long. The V segment lost 4 bases and the J segment 7 bases; nucleotides outside the gene matches: 4. Written as DNA, the CDR3 is TGCGCCAGCAGCCCCGGACAGGGGGACGGGGAGCTGTTTTTT. This sequence encodes CASSPGQGDGELFF.